Reported below is one TCR beta chain. The CDR3 spans 15 residues. These data come from a study of blood T cell repertoires in COVID-19. Sequenced by immunoSEQ multiplex PCR; TCRdb stores in-frame clones only, minus some. The sample holds roughly 380,000 clones, approximately 91% seen once. The sample taken for sequencing was peripheral blood. This TCR was sampled from a woman aged 40-49 years with COVID-19, enrolled during active disease. V is TRBV21-1 and J is TRBJ1-5. TRBV21-1 constitutes a pseudogene. CDR3 protein: CASTTGRDSNQPQHF. Here the CDR3 DNA reads TGTGCCAGCACCACTGGACGGGATAGCAATCAGCCCCAGCATTTT.